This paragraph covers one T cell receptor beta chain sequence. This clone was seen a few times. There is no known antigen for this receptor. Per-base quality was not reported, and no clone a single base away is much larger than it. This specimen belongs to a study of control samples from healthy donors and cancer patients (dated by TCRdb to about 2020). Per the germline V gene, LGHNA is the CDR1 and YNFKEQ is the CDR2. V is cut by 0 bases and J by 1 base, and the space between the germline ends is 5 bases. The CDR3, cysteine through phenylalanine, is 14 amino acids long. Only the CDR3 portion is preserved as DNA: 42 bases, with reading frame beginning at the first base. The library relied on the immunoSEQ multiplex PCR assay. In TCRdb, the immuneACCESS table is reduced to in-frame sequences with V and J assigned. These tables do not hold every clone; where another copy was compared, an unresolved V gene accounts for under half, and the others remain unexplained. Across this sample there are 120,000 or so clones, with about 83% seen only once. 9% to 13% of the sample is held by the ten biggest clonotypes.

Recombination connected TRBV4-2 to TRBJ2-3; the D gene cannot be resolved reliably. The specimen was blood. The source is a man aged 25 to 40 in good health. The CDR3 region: CASSQDVRTDTQYF. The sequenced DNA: TGTGCCAGCAGCCAAGATGTGCGCACAGATACGCAGTATTTT.